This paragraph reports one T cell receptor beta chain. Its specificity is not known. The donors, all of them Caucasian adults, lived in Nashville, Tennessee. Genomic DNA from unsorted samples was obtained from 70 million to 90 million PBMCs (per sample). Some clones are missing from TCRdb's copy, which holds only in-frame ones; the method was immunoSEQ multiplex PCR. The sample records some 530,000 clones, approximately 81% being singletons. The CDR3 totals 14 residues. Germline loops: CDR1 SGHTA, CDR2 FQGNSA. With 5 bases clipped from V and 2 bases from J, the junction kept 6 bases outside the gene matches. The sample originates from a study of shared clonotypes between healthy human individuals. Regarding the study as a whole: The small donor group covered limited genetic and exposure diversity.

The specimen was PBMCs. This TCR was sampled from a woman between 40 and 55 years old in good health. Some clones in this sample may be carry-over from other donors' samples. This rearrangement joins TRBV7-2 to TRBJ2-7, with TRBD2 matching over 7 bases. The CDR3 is CASSEGLVPYEQYF. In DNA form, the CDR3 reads TGTGCCAGCAGCGAAGGACTAGTTCCCTACGAGCAGTACTTC.